This T cell receptor (beta chain) is drawn from a study of beta chain features in type 1 diabetes (dated by TCRdb to about 2018). About the study as a whole: Patients and healthy donors did not differ in mean age, gender distribution, total cell number or subset yield. Across all samples, 90 million to 130 million sorted cells were examined, and cell number per subset correlated strongly with RNA yield. In the study, recently diagnosed type 1 diabetes patients and matched healthy donors were compared on the TCRB repertoires of their sorted circulating CD4+ T cell subsets. Regulatory and stem cell-like memory subsets were isolated from only 8 patients and roughly eight healthy donors, whereas naive and central memory subsets came from all 30 or so donors.

Overall study outcomes, separate from this receptor: Type 1 diabetes patients showed a moderate but significant shortening of TCRB CDR3 length in all four CD4+ subsets. PCR may preferentially amplify shorter templates, but because patient and control samples were amplified and corrected together, any resulting skew would affect both groups equally. Because small numbers of individuals were included in the HLA sub-analyses, any influence of HLA type on TCRB rearrangement was left unresolved. Patients with type 1 diabetes made fewer insertions and deleted more nucleotides at VDJ recombination sites, implying thymic rearrangement abnormalities. Naive, central memory and regulatory TCRB repertoires appeared to be more similar among patients than among healthy donors. Because cDNA rather than genomic DNA was sequenced, highly expressing activated cells could have been over-represented, although no difference in activation and CD3 levels was found between groups.

From each donor, a single peripheral blood sample of approximately 0.11 L on average was drawn into heparinised tubes. Naive, central memory, regulatory and stem cell-like memory CD4+ T cells were sorted on a BD FACSAria II using a panel including CD45RO, CCR7, CD25, CD127, CD95 and CD27. A purity above 95% was achieved for all sorted populations. PBMCs were isolated right away by Lymphoprep density gradient centrifugation and were stained directly, without culture. Samples were stained and sorted in pairs, with one healthy donor and one patient per experiment, so that batch effects were minimized. The germline V gene provides CDR1 MNHEY and CDR2 SVGAGI. Relative to germline, V is 4 bases shorter and J is 0 bases shorter, with 9 bases between their ends. The CDR3 holds 15 amino acids from the cysteine to the phenylalanine. Only CDR3 DNA is held: 45 bases, read in frame from base 1. The High Capacity cDNA Reverse Transcription Kit was used to reverse transcribe all of the isolated RNA, meaning that expressed TCRB transcripts were what got sequenced. Deep immunoSEQ sequencing was applied to naive, central memory and regulatory T cell samples, giving an average of roughly 3.5 million total reads per sample. After sorted cells were lysed in RLT buffer, RNA was extracted with DNase-treated RNeasy Micro or Mini kits, with the choice depending on cell number. Each cell subset was processed separately to prevent cross-contamination, with patient and healthy donor samples processed together. TCRB sequences were amplified from cDNA with the immunoSEQ multiplex PCR, producing 87-bp fragments spanning the CDR3 region. Sequencing of the amplicons was performed on the Illumina HiSeq platform. Under the source paper's analysis protocol: PCR bias was corrected computationally using synthetic template baselines, and reads within Hamming distance 2 were collapsed, with unmergeable singletons discarded. Reads were aligned against IMGT so that V, D and J genes, CDR3 length and insertions or deletions at six rearrangement sites could be assigned. Within each subset, clonotype counts were normalized to the number of sorted cells before true diversity and Gini coefficients were calculated with the tcR R package. Repertoire sharing was quantified using the overlap coefficient calculated on TCRB nucleotide sequences. As a proxy for the pre-selection repertoire, out-of-frame TCRB sequences from naive cells were analyzed. Entries here come from immuneACCESS through TCRdb and include only in-frame sequences with V and J called. Some clones fail to appear in such tables; in the studies checked, an unresolved V gene covers under half of the shortfall, and the cause of the remainder is unknown. The DNA was the basis for D and trimming; V, J and clone size are from that table. This sample gives about 160,000 clones in total; roughly 65% of them show up just once. The ten largest clonotypes hold about 0.1% of the sample.

About this clone: The antigen it recognizes is unknown. No qualities accompany the bases; no much larger clone lies one base away.

The sequence came from a man aged 30-40 years with type 1 diabetes. Here the chain combines TRBV6-5 and TRBJ2-2; the D call is possibly TRBD1 or TRBD2, each sharing 5 bases. The sequenced material came from naive CD4+ T cells from blood. The intended sense of this specimen's cell subset or site label: true naive CD4+ T cells. The CDR3 region has the sequence CASSLRGSNTGELFF. The nucleotides read TGTGCCAGCAGTTTGAGGGGTTCGAACACCGGGGAGCTGTTTTTT.